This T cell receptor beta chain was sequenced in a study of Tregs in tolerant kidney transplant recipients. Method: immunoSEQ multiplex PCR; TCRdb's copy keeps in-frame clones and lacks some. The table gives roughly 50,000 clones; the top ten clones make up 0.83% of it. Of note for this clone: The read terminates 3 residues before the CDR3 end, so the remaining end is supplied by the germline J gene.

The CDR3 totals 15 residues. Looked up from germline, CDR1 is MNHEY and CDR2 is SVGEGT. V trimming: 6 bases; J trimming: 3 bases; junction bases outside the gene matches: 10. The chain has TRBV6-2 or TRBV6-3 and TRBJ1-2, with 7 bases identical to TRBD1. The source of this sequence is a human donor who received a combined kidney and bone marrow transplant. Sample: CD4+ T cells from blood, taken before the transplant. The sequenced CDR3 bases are TGTGCCAGCAGGGAACCGGGACAGTCGCACTATGGC. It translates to CASREPGQSHYG. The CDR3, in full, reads CASREPGQSHYGYTF.